These T cell receptor beta chains were read from a single sample in a study of blood T cells in healthy people across ages. A single record per CDR3 protein comes from TCRdb applying MiXCR to the 5' RACE reads. The data contain more than 700,000 distinct CDR3 sequences, less than 60% of them seen just once; the ten biggest clones take up approximately 18%. Material for sequencing was blood. These receptors were collected from a man older than 75 in good health. Each CDR3 is given with its conserved first and last residue. Each record gives: CDR3 protein, CDR3 DNA, CDR3 length, clone size, V gene, D gene, J gene. D genes are given only for firm matches. Expanded clones get a size class; other rows say once, few or many, or leave the size out.

CDR3 protein: CASSLMGAGGPSGANVLTF; CDR3 DNA: TGTGCCAGCAGCTTAATGGGGGCAGGGGGACCCTCTGGGGCCAACGTCCTGACTTTC; CDR3 length: 19; clone size: .; V gene: TRBV7-2; D gene: TRBD1; J gene: TRBJ2-6
CDR3 protein: CSAGLLTTEQFF; CDR3 DNA: TGCAGTGCCGGGCTCCTAACAACTGAGCAGTTCTTC; CDR3 length: 12; clone size: .; V gene: TRBV20-1; D gene: .; J gene: TRBJ2-1
CDR3 protein: CASMSGITGTRSEQYF; CDR3 DNA: TGTGCCAGCATGTCCGGGATAACCGGGACGAGGTCCGAGCAGTACTTC; CDR3 length: 16; clone size: few; V gene: TRBV27; D gene: .; J gene: TRBJ2-7
CDR3 protein: CSASNPTGGSTEAFF; CDR3 DNA: TGCAGTGCTAGTAACCCCACCGGGGGGTCCACTGAAGCTTTCTTT; CDR3 length: 15; clone size: few; V gene: TRBV20-1; D gene: .; J gene: TRBJ1-1
CDR3 protein: CASSPGPRADTQYF; CDR3 DNA: TGTGCCAGCAGCCCCGGGCCACGCGCAGATACGCAGTATTTT; CDR3 length: 14; clone size: many; V gene: TRBV7-2; D gene: .; J gene: TRBJ2-3
CDR3 protein: CSARYEPGGDEQFF; CDR3 DNA: TGCAGTGCTAGATACGAACCAGGAGGCGATGAGCAGTTCTTC; CDR3 length: 14; clone size: .; V gene: TRBV20-1; D gene: .; J gene: TRBJ2-1
CDR3 protein: CASRDFTGYFETQYF; CDR3 DNA: TGTGCCAGCAGAGATTTTACAGGTTATTTTGAGACCCAGTACTTC; CDR3 length: 15; clone size: .; V gene: TRBV11-1; D gene: .; J gene: TRBJ2-5
CDR3 protein: CASSLADSPMNTEAFF; CDR3 DNA: TGTGCCAGCAGTTTGGCGGACAGCCCGATGAACACTGAAGCTTTCTTT; CDR3 length: 16; clone size: few; V gene: TRBV12-3/TRBV12-4; D gene: .; J gene: TRBJ1-1
CDR3 protein: CASSSTYTPDTQYF; CDR3 DNA: TGTGCCAGCAGTTCGACGTATACACCAGATACGCAGTATTTT; CDR3 length: 14; clone size: once; V gene: TRBV27; D gene: .; J gene: TRBJ2-3
CDR3 protein: CASSSYRIGYQETQYF; CDR3 DNA: TGTGCCAGCAGCTCATACAGGATCGGGTACCAAGAGACCCAGTACTTC; CDR3 length: 16; clone size: .; V gene: TRBV7-2; D gene: .; J gene: TRBJ2-5
CDR3 protein: CACSLRSGTTGELFF; CDR3 DNA: TGTGCCTGCAGCTTACGGAGCGGGACGACCGGGGAGCTGTTTTTT; CDR3 length: 15; clone size: .; V gene: TRBV11-3; D gene: TRBD2; J gene: TRBJ2-2
CDR3 protein: CASSLVATEAFF; CDR3 DNA: TGTGCCAGCAGCTTGGTGGCGACTGAAGCTTTCTTT; CDR3 length: 12; clone size: .; V gene: TRBV5-8; D gene: .; J gene: TRBJ1-1
CDR3 protein: CASSLYGGENTEAFF; CDR3 DNA: TGTGCCAGCAGCTTATATGGGGGAGAGAACACTGAAGCTTTCTTT; CDR3 length: 15; clone size: .; V gene: TRBV7-3; D gene: .; J gene: TRBJ1-1
CDR3 protein: CASSEIRSGRGEQYF; CDR3 DNA: TGTGCCAGCAGTGAAATTCGTAGCGGGAGAGGCGAGCAGTACTTC; CDR3 length: 15; clone size: few; V gene: TRBV2; D gene: TRBD2; J gene: TRBJ2-7
CDR3 protein: CASSARTGYGNTIYF; CDR3 DNA: TGTGCCAGCAGTGCCCGGACAGGTTATGGAAACACCATATATTTT; CDR3 length: 15; clone size: .; V gene: TRBV27; D gene: TRBD1; J gene: TRBJ1-3
CDR3 protein: CSVRPGGFGGELFF; CDR3 DNA: TGCAGCGTCCGTCCTGGGGGCTTTGGCGGGGAGCTGTTTTTT; CDR3 length: 14; clone size: many; V gene: TRBV29-1; D gene: .; J gene: TRBJ2-2
CDR3 protein: CASSLGGAKNIQYF; CDR3 DNA: TGCGCCAGCAGCTTGGGAGGGGCCAAAAACATTCAGTACTTC; CDR3 length: 14; clone size: many; V gene: TRBV5-1; D gene: .; J gene: TRBJ2-4
CDR3 protein: CASSQSGTPRGYTF; CDR3 DNA: TGTGCCAGCAGCCAGTCAGGGACACCTAGAGGCTACACCTTC; CDR3 length: 14; clone size: .; V gene: TRBV3-1; D gene: .; J gene: TRBJ1-2
CDR3 protein: CASSQRGRGRARNEQYF; CDR3 DNA: TGTGCCAGCAGCCAGAGGGGGCGCGGGAGGGCCAGAAATGAGCAGTACTTC; CDR3 length: 17; clone size: .; V gene: TRBV4-2; D gene: TRBD2; J gene: TRBJ2-5
CDR3 protein: CASSLGLAGVSGYNEQYF; CDR3 DNA: TGTGCCAGCAGCTTAGGGCTAGCGGGAGTGTCCGGCTACAATGAGCAGTACTTC; CDR3 length: 18; clone size: .; V gene: TRBV7-6; D gene: TRBD2; J gene: TRBJ2-7
CDR3 protein: CASSFSGNGQPQHF; CDR3 DNA: TGTGCCAGCAGTTTCTCGGGGAATGGACAGCCCCAGCATTTT; CDR3 length: 14; clone size: once; V gene: TRBV28; D gene: .; J gene: TRBJ1-5
CDR3 protein: CASTSSGYYNEQFF; CDR3 DNA: TGTGCCAGCACCTCTAGCGGTTACTACAATGAGCAGTTCTTC; CDR3 length: 14; clone size: few; V gene: TRBV7-9; D gene: TRBD2; J gene: TRBJ2-1
CDR3 protein: CASSTGTGPRELFF; CDR3 DNA: TGTGCCAGCAGTACGGGGACAGGCCCAAGGGAGCTGTTTTTT; CDR3 length: 14; clone size: .; V gene: TRBV6-6; D gene: TRBD1; J gene: TRBJ2-2
CDR3 protein: CASSLLGELAKNIQYF; CDR3 DNA: TGTGCCAGCAGCTTGCTGGGGGAGCTAGCCAAAAACATTCAGTACTTC; CDR3 length: 16; clone size: .; V gene: TRBV5-6; D gene: .; J gene: TRBJ2-4
CDR3 protein: CASSPASGVENIQYF; CDR3 DNA: TGTGCCAGCAGCCCGGCGTCAGGGGTGGAAAACATTCAGTACTTC; CDR3 length: 15; clone size: once; V gene: TRBV5-4; D gene: .; J gene: TRBJ2-4
CDR3 protein: CATSRVGVNQPQHF; CDR3 DNA: TGTGCCACCAGCAGAGTCGGGGTGAATCAGCCCCAGCATTTT; CDR3 length: 14; clone size: .; V gene: TRBV15; D gene: .; J gene: TRBJ1-5
CDR3 protein: CASTEMGEQFF; CDR3 DNA: TGTGCCAGCACGGAGATGGGTGAGCAGTTCTTC; CDR3 length: 11; clone size: few; V gene: TRBV2; D gene: .; J gene: TRBJ2-1
CDR3 protein: CANSLAQGLAGGRIGYNEQFF; CDR3 DNA: TGTGCCAACAGCTTAGCCCAGGGACTAGCGGGAGGAAGAATAGGGTACAATGAGCAGTTCTTC; CDR3 length: 21; clone size: .; V gene: TRBV11-1; D gene: TRBD2; J gene: TRBJ2-1
CDR3 protein: CASSLTGGIQETQYF; CDR3 DNA: TGTGCCAGCAGTCTGACCGGGGGGATACAAGAGACCCAGTACTTC; CDR3 length: 15; clone size: .; V gene: TRBV27; D gene: TRBD2; J gene: TRBJ2-5
CDR3 protein: CASSLAVSSYNEQYF; CDR3 DNA: TGTGCCAGCAGCTTAGCGGTCAGCTCCTACAATGAGCAGTACTTC; CDR3 length: 15; clone size: .; V gene: TRBV7-9; D gene: .; J gene: TRBJ2-7
CDR3 protein: CASSLSGTFNEQFF; CDR3 DNA: TGTGCCAGCAGCCTATCCGGGACCTTCAATGAGCAGTTCTTC; CDR3 length: 14; clone size: .; V gene: TRBV7-3; D gene: .; J gene: TRBJ2-1
CDR3 protein: CASSYRPGTGDYGYTF; CDR3 DNA: TGTGCCAGCAGTTACCGTCCCGGGACAGGGGATTATGGCTACACCTTC; CDR3 length: 16; clone size: .; V gene: TRBV6-2/TRBV6-3; D gene: TRBD1; J gene: TRBJ1-2
CDR3 protein: CAIGAQTTEAFF; CDR3 DNA: TGTGCCATCGGGGCACAGACCACTGAAGCTTTCTTT; CDR3 length: 12; clone size: many; V gene: TRBV10-3; D gene: .; J gene: TRBJ1-1
CDR3 protein: CASSSALQGGTDTQYF; CDR3 DNA: TGTGCCAGCAGCTCAGCTTTACAGGGTGGCACAGATACGCAGTATTTT; CDR3 length: 16; clone size: .; V gene: TRBV7-9; D gene: .; J gene: TRBJ2-3
CDR3 protein: CSGWDRGDTEAFF; CDR3 DNA: TGCAGCGGTTGGGACAGGGGGGACACTGAAGCTTTCTTT; CDR3 length: 13; clone size: .; V gene: TRBV29-1; D gene: TRBD1; J gene: TRBJ1-1
CDR3 protein: CSVAMGESYGYTF; CDR3 DNA: TGCAGCGTTGCCATGGGGGAAAGCTATGGCTACACCTTC; CDR3 length: 13; clone size: many; V gene: TRBV29-1; D gene: .; J gene: TRBJ1-2
CDR3 protein: CASGQTSGRRETQYF; CDR3 DNA: TGTGCCAGCGGCCAGACTAGCGGGAGACGCGAGACCCAGTACTTC; CDR3 length: 15; clone size: .; V gene: TRBV4-2; D gene: TRBD2; J gene: TRBJ2-5
CDR3 protein: CASSQEPLPYGYTF; CDR3 DNA: TGCGCCAGCAGCCAAGAACCTTTGCCTTATGGCTACACCTTC; CDR3 length: 14; clone size: .; V gene: TRBV4-3; D gene: .; J gene: TRBJ1-2
CDR3 protein: CSARGPGRGEQFF; CDR3 DNA: TGCAGTGCTAGAGGCCCGGGGAGGGGGGAGCAGTTCTTC; CDR3 length: 13; clone size: .; V gene: TRBV20-1; D gene: .; J gene: TRBJ2-1
CDR3 protein: CAGSRQGGGSTYGYTF; CDR3 DNA: TGTGCCGGCAGTCGGCAGGGAGGAGGGTCTACCTATGGCTACACCTTC; CDR3 length: 16; clone size: .; V gene: TRBV25-1; D gene: .; J gene: TRBJ1-2